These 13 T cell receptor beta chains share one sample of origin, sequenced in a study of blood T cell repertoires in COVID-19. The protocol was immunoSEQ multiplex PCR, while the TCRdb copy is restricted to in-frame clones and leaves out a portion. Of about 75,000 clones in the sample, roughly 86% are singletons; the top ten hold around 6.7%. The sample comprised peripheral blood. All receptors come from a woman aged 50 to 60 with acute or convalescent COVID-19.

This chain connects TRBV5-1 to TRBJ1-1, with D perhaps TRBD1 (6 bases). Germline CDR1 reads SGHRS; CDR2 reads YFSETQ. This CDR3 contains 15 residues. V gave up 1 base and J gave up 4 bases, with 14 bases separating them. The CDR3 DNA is TGCGCCAGCAGCTTGAACAGGGCTCGTGGCACTGAAGCTTTCTTT. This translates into CASSLNRARGTEAFF. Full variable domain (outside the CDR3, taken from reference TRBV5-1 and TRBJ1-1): KAGVTQTPRYLIKTRGQQVTLSCSPISGHRSVSWYQQTPGQGLQFLFEYFSETQRNKGNFPGRFSGRQFSNSRSEMNVSTLELGDSALYLCASSLNRARGTEAFFGQGTRLTVV.

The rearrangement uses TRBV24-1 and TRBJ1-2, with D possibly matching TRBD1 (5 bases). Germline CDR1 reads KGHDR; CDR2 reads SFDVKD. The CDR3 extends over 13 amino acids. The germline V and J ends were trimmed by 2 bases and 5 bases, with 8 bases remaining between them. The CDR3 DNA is TGTGCCACCAGTGATTACCCAGGGTATGGCTACACCTTC. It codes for CATSDYPGYGYTF.

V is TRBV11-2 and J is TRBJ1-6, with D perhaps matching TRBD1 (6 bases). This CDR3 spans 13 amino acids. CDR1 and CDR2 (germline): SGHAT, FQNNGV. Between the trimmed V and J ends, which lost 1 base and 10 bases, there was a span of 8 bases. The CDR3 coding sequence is TGTGCCAGCAGCTTAGGACAGGACTCACCCCTCCACTTT. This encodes CASSLGQDSPLHF.

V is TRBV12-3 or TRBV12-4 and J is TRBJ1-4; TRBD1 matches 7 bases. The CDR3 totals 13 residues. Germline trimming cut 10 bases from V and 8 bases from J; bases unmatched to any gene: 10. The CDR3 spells CATRQGSFEKLFF. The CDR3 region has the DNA TGTGCCACTAGACAGGGATCGTTCGAAAAACTGTTTTTT.

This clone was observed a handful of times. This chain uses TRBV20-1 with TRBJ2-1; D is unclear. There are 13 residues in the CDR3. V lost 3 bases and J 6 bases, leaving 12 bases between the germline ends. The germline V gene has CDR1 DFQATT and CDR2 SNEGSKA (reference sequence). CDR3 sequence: CSASVPPRNEQFF. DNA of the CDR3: TGCAGTGCTAGTGTCCCCCCGCGCAATGAGCAGTTCTTC.

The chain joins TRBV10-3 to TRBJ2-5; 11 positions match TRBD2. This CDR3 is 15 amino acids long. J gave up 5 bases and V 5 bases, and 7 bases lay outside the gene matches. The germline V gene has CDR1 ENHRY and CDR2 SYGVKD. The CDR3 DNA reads TGTGCCATCAGTAATAGCGGGGGGGCCTGGGAGACCCAGTACTTC. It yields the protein CAISNSGGAWETQYF.

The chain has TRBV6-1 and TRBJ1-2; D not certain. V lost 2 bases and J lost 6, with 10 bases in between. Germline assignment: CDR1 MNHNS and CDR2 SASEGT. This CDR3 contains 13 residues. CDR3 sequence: CASSELSPDGYTF. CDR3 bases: TGTGCCAGCAGTGAACTGTCCCCGGATGGCTACACCTTC.

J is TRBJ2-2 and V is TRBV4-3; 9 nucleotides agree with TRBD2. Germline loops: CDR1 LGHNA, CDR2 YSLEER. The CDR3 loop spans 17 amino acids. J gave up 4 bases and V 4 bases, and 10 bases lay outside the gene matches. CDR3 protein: CASSRPLAGFGTGELFF. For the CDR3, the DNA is TGCGCCAGCAGCCGCCCCCTAGCGGGATTTGGCACCGGGGAGCTGTTTTTT.

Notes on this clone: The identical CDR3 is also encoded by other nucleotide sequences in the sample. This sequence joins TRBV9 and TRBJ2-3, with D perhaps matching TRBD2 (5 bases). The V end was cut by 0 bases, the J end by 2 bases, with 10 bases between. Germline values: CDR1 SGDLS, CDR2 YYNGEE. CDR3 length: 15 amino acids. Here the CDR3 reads CASSVAGGLTDTQYF. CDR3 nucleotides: TGTGCCAGCAGCGTAGCAGGAGGCCTCACAGATACGCAGTATTTT. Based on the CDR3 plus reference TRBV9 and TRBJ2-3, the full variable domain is DSGVTQTPKHLITATGQRVTLRCSPRSGDLSVYWYQQSLDQGLQFLIQYYNGEERAKGNILERFSAQQFPDLHSELNLSSLELGDSALYFCASSVAGGLTDTQYFGPGTRLTVL.

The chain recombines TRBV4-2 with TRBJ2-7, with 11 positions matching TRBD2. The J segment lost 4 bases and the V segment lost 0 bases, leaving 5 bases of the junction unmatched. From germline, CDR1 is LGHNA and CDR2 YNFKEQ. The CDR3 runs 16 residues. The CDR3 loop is CASSQESTSGVYEQYF. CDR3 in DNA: TGTGCCAGCAGCCAAGAGTCGACTAGCGGGGTATACGAGCAGTACTTC.

CDR3 nucleotide sequence: TGTGCCAGCAGCTTGGGTCCTGATTCACCCCTCCACTTT. Its translation is CASSLGPDSPLHF. The gene calls are TRBV5-5 and TRBJ1-6; D unresolved. The CDR3 has 13 residues. Per the germline V gene, CDR1 is SGHKS and CDR2 is YYEKEE (reference sequence). Between the trimmed V and J ends, which lost 0 bases and 8 bases, there was a span of 6 bases.

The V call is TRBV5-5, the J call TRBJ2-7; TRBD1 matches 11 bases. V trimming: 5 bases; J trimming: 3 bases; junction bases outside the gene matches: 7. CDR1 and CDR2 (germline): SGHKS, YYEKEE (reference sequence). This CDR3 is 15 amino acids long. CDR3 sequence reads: CASSPGQGAIYEQYF. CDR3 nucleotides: TGTGCCAGCAGTCCCGGACAGGGGGCCATCTACGAGCAGTACTTC.

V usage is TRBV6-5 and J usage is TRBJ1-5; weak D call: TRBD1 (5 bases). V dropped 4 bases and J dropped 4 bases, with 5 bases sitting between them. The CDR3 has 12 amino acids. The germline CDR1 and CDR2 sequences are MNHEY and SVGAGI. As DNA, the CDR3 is TGTGCCAGCAGTTCAGGGAATCAGCCCCAGCATTTT. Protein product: CASSSGNQPQHF.